This T cell receptor (beta chain) was sequenced for a study of T cells in Graves' hyperthyroidism and ophthalmopathy. Cells are PBMCs isolated from roughly 9.2 ml of fresh blood. The sample holds many counts of this clonotype. Regions amplified from RNA transcripts were the TCR beta CDR3 regions. The primer set for the first-round RT-PCR of the TCR CDR3 was HTBI. TCRdb ran MiXCR on the multiplex PCR reads and lists one entry per CDR3 protein. The sample includes 300,000 to 450,000 distinct CDR3 sequences, approximately 15% of them seen just once. The CDR3 extends over 14 amino acids. Germline V gives CDR1 SEHNR, CDR2 FQNEAQ (reference sequence). V gave up 6 bases and J gave up 7 bases, with 16 bases separating them.

Sequenced input: blood. The chain is built from TRBV7-9 and TRBJ2-1; tentative D call: TRBD1 (7 bases). This TCR was sampled from a woman aged 60-70 years with Graves' hyperthyroidism. CDR3 sequence: CASSSAQGRNEQFF. The CDR3 coding sequence is TGTGCCAGCAGTTCCGCACAGGGGAGGAATGAGCAGTTCTTC.